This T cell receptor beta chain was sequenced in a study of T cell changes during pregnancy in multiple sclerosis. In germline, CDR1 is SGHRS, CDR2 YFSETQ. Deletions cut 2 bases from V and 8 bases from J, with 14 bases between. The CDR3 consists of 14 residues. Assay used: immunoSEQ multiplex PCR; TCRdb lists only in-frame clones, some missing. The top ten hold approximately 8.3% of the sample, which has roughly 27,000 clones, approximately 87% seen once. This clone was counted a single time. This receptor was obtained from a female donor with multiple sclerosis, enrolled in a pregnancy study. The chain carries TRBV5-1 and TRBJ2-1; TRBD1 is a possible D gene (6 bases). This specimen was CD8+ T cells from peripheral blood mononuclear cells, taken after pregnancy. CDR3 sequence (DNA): TGCGCCAGCAGCTTCGACAGGCCTTTGGATGAGCAGTTCTTC. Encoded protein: CASSFDRPLDEQFF.